This TCR beta chain was recovered during a study of T-cell reconstitution after alpha-beta-depleted transplantation in children. Unique molecular identifiers were used in preparing the TCRbeta library. Each CDR3 protein is one row after TCRdb ran MiXCR on the PCR reads. The data show nearly 350,000 distinct CDR3 sequences, with 15% to 20% seen just once and around 43% held by the top ten. This clonotype was recorded a few times. This CDR3 contains 15 residues. Per the germline V gene, CDR1 is SGHRS and CDR2 is YFSETQ. V trimming: 4 bases; J trimming: 2 bases; junction bases outside the gene matches: 7.

This sequence was found in a male patient aged 2 to 9 who had a stem cell transplant for acute lymphoblastic leukemia, so the T cells may come from the graft donor. The source was PBMCs, mostly from graft donor cells, collected 360 days after TCRalphabeta/CD19-depleted stem cell transplant. The chain links TRBV5-1 to TRBJ2-3; 7 positions match TRBD1. The DNA of the CDR3 is TGCGCCAGCAGCCCGGACAGGACATACACAGATACGCAGTATTTT. Amino acids: CASSPDRTYTDTQYF. Based on the CDR3 plus reference TRBV5-1 and TRBJ2-3, the full variable domain is KAGVTQTPRYLIKTRGQQVTLSCSPISGHRSVSWYQQTPGQGLQFLFEYFSETQRNKGNFPGRFSGRQFSNSRSEMNVSTLELGDSALYLCASSPDRTYTDTQYFGPGTRLTVL.